This T cell receptor beta chain was obtained from a study of cytomegalovirus exposure and HLA in healthy donors. The study, taken as a whole, reports: There was a cluster of highly shared sequence variants that was likely a sequencing artifact.

V lost 6 bases, J lost 3 bases, and 7 bases stayed unmatched. This CDR3 spans 14 amino acids. The germline V gene has CDR1 MNHNS and CDR2 SASEGT. Researchers ran the PCR with 60 Vbeta and 13 Jbeta primers. TCRdb keeps only in-frame clones here, not all; method: immunoSEQ multiplex PCR. The repertoire holds more than 95,000 clones, with 60% to 80% as singletons. This clone was counted between two and nine times. Antigen specificity is unknown. V is TRBV6-1 and J is TRBJ2-7; 8 nucleotides agree with TRBD1. This receptor was identified in a man aged 50 or older in good health and CMV-seropositive. Sequencing was carried out using PBMCs. The CDR3 reads CASRGTGSFYEQYF. Written as DNA, the CDR3 is TGTGCCAGCAGGGGGACAGGTTCTTTCTACGAGCAGTACTTC.